This T cell receptor (beta chain) was obtained from a study of blood T cell repertoires in COVID-19. The CDR3 covers 16 residues. V was pared by 1 base and J by 0 bases, with 7 bases between. Germline CDR1 reads MRHNA; CDR2 reads SNTAGT. Sequencing was performed with immunoSEQ multiplex PCR; in TCRdb, only in-frame clones are kept and a portion is missing. The sample holds some 150,000 clones, 75% to 85% seen once. This chain connects TRBV6-4 to TRBJ2-6, with D perhaps matching TRBD2 (5 bases). The sequence came from a man between 60 and 75 years old with acute or convalescent COVID-19. The sequencing sample was made of peripheral blood. DNA for the CDR3: TGTGCCAGCAGTGACTTTGGGAGCTCTGGGGCCAACGTCCTGACTTTC. This encodes CASSDFGSSGANVLTF.